These T cell receptor beta chains were read from a single sample in a study of cytomegalovirus exposure and HLA in healthy donors. Only in-frame clones appear in the TCRdb table, and some are missing; sequencing was by immunoSEQ multiplex PCR. In the table there are approximately 120,000 clones, about 74% of which are singletons. Sequences were obtained from PBMCs. The receptors were gathered from a woman in her forties or fifties in good health and CMV-seropositive. Each CDR3 is given with its conserved first and last residue. The D gene is left open where the match is weak. For some rows the clone size is stated as once, few or many, or as a class when expanded; others skip it.

CDR3 DNA,CDR3 protein,J gene,clone size,D gene,V gene
TGCAGCGTGGAAAGGCGGGCGGGAAGCTCCTACGAGCAGTACTTC,CSVERRAGSSYEQYF,TRBJ2-7,.,.,TRBV29-1
TGTGCCACCAGGGGCCCGGACTCGAGACCCGGGGAGCTGTTTTTT,CATRGPDSRPGELFF,TRBJ2-2,.,.,TRBV15
TGCGCCAGCAGCCAACAGGGGCCCACAGATACGCAGTATTTT,CASSQQGPTDTQYF,TRBJ2-3,once,.,TRBV4-1
TGTGCCAGTAGTACCGGAAGTGGGACAGGGACCGATACGCAGTATTTT,CASSTGSGTGTDTQYF,TRBJ2-3,.,TRBD1,TRBV19
TGTGCCAGCAGCTTAACAGGGGGAATGAACACTGAAGCTTTCTTT,CASSLTGGMNTEAFF,TRBJ1-1,once,TRBD1,TRBV7-6
TGTGCCAGCAGTGAAGCGAGGGGACTAGGGATTAATGAGCAGTTCTTC,CASSEARGLGINEQFF,TRBJ2-1,.,TRBD2,TRBV2
TGTGCCAGCAGCTTATTGGAGGGTGAAAAACTGTTTTTT,CASSLLEGEKLFF,TRBJ1-4,.,.,TRBV7-6
TGTGCCAGCAGCCAATTGGGACTAGCGGGTGCAGAGACCCAGTACTTC,CASSQLGLAGAETQYF,TRBJ2-5,.,TRBD2,TRBV4-2
TGTGCCAGTACATCGAAACTTAACTATGGCTACACCTTC,CASTSKLNYGYTF,TRBJ1-2,.,.,TRBV19
TGTGCTAGTGGTTTGCCCCGGAGGTCCCCTAGGGAGCCCCAGCATTTT,CASGLPRRSPREPQHF,TRBJ1-5,.,.,TRBV12-5
TGTGCCAGCAGCCAAGGGACTAGCTCCCAAGAGACCCAGTACTTC,CASSQGTSSQETQYF,TRBJ2-5,.,TRBD2,TRBV14
TGTGCCAGCAGTACTAGCGGGGGCGGGGAGCTGTTTTTT,CASSTSGGGELFF,TRBJ2-2,.,TRBD2,TRBV27
TGCGCCAGCAGCCAAGAGCTGGGGGCTGACTATGGCTACACCTTC,CASSQELGADYGYTF,TRBJ1-2,.,.,TRBV4-1
TGTGCCAGTAGTATAGCGAGGGGGGGGCAATGGTGGTTTCTTGAGCCCCAGCATTTT,CASSIARGGQWWFLEPQHF,TRBJ1-5,.,.,TRBV19
TGTGCCAGCAGTTTATTTTCCGGCGGGGGGCCTTATAACAGTTACGAGCAGTACTTC,CASSLFSGGGPYNSYEQYF,TRBJ2-7,once,TRBD2,TRBV28
TGTGCCAGCAGTGCCGCGGGCAGTTCGAACACTGAAGCTTTCTTT,CASSAAGSSNTEAFF,TRBJ1-1,once,.,TRBV5-4
TGTGCCAGCAGCGCTCGGGGAACTGGAACCGGGGAGCTGTTTTTT,CASSARGTGTGELFF,TRBJ2-2,.,.,TRBV11-3
TGTGCCAGCAGGTTACAGGGAACCGGAAACACCATATATTTT,CASRLQGTGNTIYF,TRBJ1-3,.,.,TRBV27
TGTGCCAGCGGGCGACAGGGGCGCGAAAAACTGTTTTTT,CASGRQGREKLFF,TRBJ1-4,.,TRBD1,TRBV7-2
TGTGCCAGCAGCCTATTTAGTGGGGCTAGCGGGGGGGCAGATACGCAGTATTTT,CASSLFSGASGGADTQYF,TRBJ2-3,.,TRBD2,TRBV7-2
TGTGCCAGCAGCTCAAGAGCGGGGGGAAGTCGCGAGCAGTACTTC,CASSSRAGGSREQYF,TRBJ2-7,.,TRBD2,TRBV13
TGTGCCAGCAGCTGGACTGCGGGTACGCAGTATTTT,CASSWTAGTQYF,TRBJ2-3,.,.,TRBV7-2
TGTGCCAGCACCCCCGGGACTAGGGTTGGCAATGAGCAGTTCTTC,CASTPGTRVGNEQFF,TRBJ2-1,.,TRBD2,TRBV9
TGTGCCTGGAAGACAACTGAACCGAACACTGAAGCTTTCTTT,CAWKTTEPNTEAFF,TRBJ1-1,once,.,TRBV30
TGTGCCAGCACTGGGGGGTACTATGGCTACACCTTC,CASTGGYYGYTF,TRBJ1-2,.,.,TRBV6-5
TGTGCCAGCAGCTTCTCAGAGGACTCCTACGAGCAGTACTTC,CASSFSEDSYEQYF,TRBJ2-7,.,.,TRBV5-4
TGTGCCAGCAGCTTGGACCACAGCTTAGCCAAAAACATTCAGTACTTC,CASSLDHSLAKNIQYF,TRBJ2-4,.,.,TRBV5-5
TGCGCCAGCAGCCAAGGAGGAGGACAGTATAATTCACCCCTCCACTTT,CASSQGGGQYNSPLHF,TRBJ1-6,.,.,TRBV4-3
TGCGCCAGCAGCGCAGGGGGATTGGGCTACGAGCAGTACTTC,CASSAGGLGYEQYF,TRBJ2-7,.,TRBD1,TRBV5-1
TGCGCCAGCAGCATTCAGGGAAGAACAGATACGCAGTATTTT,CASSIQGRTDTQYF,TRBJ2-3,.,.,TRBV5-1
TGTGCCATCAGTGATCCCGGGACAAAGGGTAATGAGCAGTTCTTC,CAISDPGTKGNEQFF,TRBJ2-1,.,.,TRBV10-3
TGTGCCAGCTATCATCCGAGCTCTGGAAACACCATATATTTT,CASYHPSSGNTIYF,TRBJ1-3,.,.,TRBV2
TGTGCCAGCAGTTTATGGGGGACAGCAACCGGGGAGCTGTTTTTT,CASSLWGTATGELFF,TRBJ2-2,.,TRBD1,TRBV28
TGTGCCAGCGGGCTCCCCGAGCAGTACTTC,CASGLPEQYF,TRBJ2-7,.,.,TRBV28
TGTGCCAGCAGCTCCCAGGGGTACACCGGGGAGCTGTTTTTT,CASSSQGYTGELFF,TRBJ2-2,.,.,TRBV7-3
TGTGCCAGCAGCCAAGACGGACAGGAAAACTATGGCTACACCTTC,CASSQDGQENYGYTF,TRBJ1-2,.,TRBD1,TRBV7-6
TGTGCCAGCTCGCCGACAGGGCCCTCACCCCTCCACTTT,CASSPTGPSPLHF,TRBJ1-6,.,TRBD1,TRBV18
TGTGCCAGCAGTGGGAGCTCCTACGAGCAGTACTTC,CASSGSSYEQYF,TRBJ2-7,.,.,TRBV9
TGTGCCAGCAGCTCGCAACAGGGGGCTGGGCACACCATATATTTT,CASSSQQGAGHTIYF,TRBJ1-3,many,TRBD1,TRBV7-9